This TCR beta chain emerged from a study of blood T cell repertoires in COVID-19. About the study: Samples taken during acute and convalescent COVID-19 were collected in the United States, Italy and Spain. Sample material is recorded as cDNA or gDNA derived from T cells, B-cell-depleted T cells, or PBMCs.

Per the study methods: Reference gene primer amplification yielded estimated nucleated cell counts. The assay was immunoSEQ multiplex PCR, and TCRdb's table has in-frame clones only and misses some. The V and J calls and clone size come from that table; D and trimming were worked out from the DNA. The sample consists of about 59,000 clones, around 86% of them appearing once. V lost 10 bases and J lost 2; bases outside the gene matches: 12. The CDR3 is made up of 15 amino acids. Germline V CDR1 and CDR2: LNHDA, SQIVND (reference sequence). The TCR comes from a woman of 80 years or more with active or convalescent COVID-19. Sequencing was done on a sample of peripheral blood. The V and J genes are TRBV19 and TRBJ2-7, with 9 nucleotides matching TRBD2. DNA of the CDR3: TGTGCCACCTCCCCCAGACTAGCGGCGGCCTACGAGCAGTACTTC. Its translation is CATSPRLAAAYEQYF.